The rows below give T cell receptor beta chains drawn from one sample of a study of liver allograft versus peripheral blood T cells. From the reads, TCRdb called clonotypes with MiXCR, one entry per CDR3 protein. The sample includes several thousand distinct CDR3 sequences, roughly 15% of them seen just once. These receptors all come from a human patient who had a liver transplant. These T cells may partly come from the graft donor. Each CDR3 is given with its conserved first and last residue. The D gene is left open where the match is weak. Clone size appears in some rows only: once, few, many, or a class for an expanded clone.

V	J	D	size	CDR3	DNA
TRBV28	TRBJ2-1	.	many	CASSSGAGSDEQFF	TGTGCCAGCAGTTCGGGGGCTGGCAGCGACGAGCAGTTCTTC
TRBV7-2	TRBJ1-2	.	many	CASSLAGAANYGYTF	TGTGCCAGCAGCTTAGCGGGGGCAGCTAACTATGGCTACACCTTC
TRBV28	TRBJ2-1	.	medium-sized	CASSLRLREQFF	TGTGCCAGCAGTTTGCGGCTACGCGAGCAGTTCTTC
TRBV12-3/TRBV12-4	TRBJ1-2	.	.	CASSHYRDHGYTF	TGTGCCAGCAGTCACTACAGGGATCATGGCTACACCTTC
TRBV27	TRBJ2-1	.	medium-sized	CASTRGTGSSYNEQFF	TGTGCCAGCACCCGAGGAACAGGAAGCTCCTACAATGAGCAGTTCTTC
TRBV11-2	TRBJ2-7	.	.	CASSFRVRGYEQYF	TGTGCCAGCAGCTTCAGGGTTCGGGGCTACGAGCAGTACTTC
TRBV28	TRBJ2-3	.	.	CASSLTGGQGDTQYF	TGTGCCAGCAGTTTGACCGGGGGGCAGGGAGATACGCAGTATTTT
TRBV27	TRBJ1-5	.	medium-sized	CASSFLAGGPQPQHF	TGTGCCAGCAGTTTCTTGGCAGGAGGGCCCCAGCCCCAGCATTTT
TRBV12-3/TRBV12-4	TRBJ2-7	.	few	CASRKQGADYEQYF	TGTGCCAGCAGAAAACAGGGCGCTGACTACGAGCAGTACTTC
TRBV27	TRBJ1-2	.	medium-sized	CASHDGYTF	TGTGCCAGCCACGATGGCTACACCTTC
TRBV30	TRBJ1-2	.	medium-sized	CAWSVGGSTNYGYTF	TGTGCCTGGAGTGTAGGTGGCAGCACTAACTATGGCTACACCTTC
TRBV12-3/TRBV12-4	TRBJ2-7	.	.	CASRAYYEQYF	TGTGCCAGCCGAGCGTACTACGAGCAGTACTTC
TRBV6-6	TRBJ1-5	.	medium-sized	CASSYVGQGGQPQHF	TGTGCCAGCAGTTACGTGGGGCAAGGGGGTCAGCCCCAGCATTTT
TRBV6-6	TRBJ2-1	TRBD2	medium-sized	CASSYSNAGTSGSDEQFF	TGTGCCAGCAGTTACTCGAACGCCGGGACTAGCGGGAGCGATGAGCAGTTCTTC
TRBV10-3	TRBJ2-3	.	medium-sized	CATQGTERFTDTQYF	TGTGCCACACAAGGGACGGAGAGATTCACAGATACGCAGTATTTT
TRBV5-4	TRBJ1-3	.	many	CASSLDPRQHSGNTIYF	TGTGCCAGCAGCTTGGATCCGAGACAGCACTCTGGAAACACCATATATTTT